This T cell receptor beta chain was sequenced during a study of T-cell reconstitution after alpha-beta-depleted transplantation in children. The TCRbeta library incorporated unique molecular identifiers. TCRdb redid the calling of the PCR reads with MiXCR, one entry per CDR3 protein. The sample has almost 500,000 distinct CDR3 sequences, roughly an eighth seen once; the top ten hold around 5.8%. Trimming at V came to 5 bases and at J to 2 bases, leaving 9 bases not matched to a gene. CDR1 is SGHTA and CDR2 is FQGNSA in the germline V gene. The CDR3 spans 15 residues. This clonotype was seen repeatedly, ten times or more.

The rearrangement joins TRBV7-2 to TRBJ2-7, with 7 bases matching TRBD2. The sample in question was PBMCs from the stem cell graft donor, obtained from the stem cell graft. The TCR sequence derives from a human donor who donated a stem cell graft to a child with combined immunodeficiency. CDR3 loop: CASSLGEGGPYEQYF. The CDR3 DNA sequence: TGTGCCAGCAGCCTCGGGGAGGGAGGCCCCTACGAGCAGTACTTC.